The 21 T cell receptor beta chains given below trace back to one sample, sequenced in a study of regulatory T cells in long-lasting Graves disease. The time point was: newly diagnosed GD, antithyroid drugs for less than 3 months. The TCR library was made from RNA extracted from PBMCs. Relying on iRepertoire HTBI primers and Arm-PCR of CDR3 regions, the team built TCR beta libraries. TCRdb fed the multiplex PCR reads into MiXCR, producing one record per CDR3 protein. In the table there are hundreds of thousands of distinct CDR3 sequences, roughly 16% of which are singletons. The sample was peripheral blood mononuclear cells (PBMCs), taken at new diagnosis, from a patient treated with antithyroid drugs. Source of these receptors: a female donor with Graves disease.

This clonotype has a count of ten or more. The gene calls are TRBV24-1 and TRBJ2-3; 9 nucleotides align to TRBD2. The CDR3 length is 17 residues. V gave up 9 bases and J gave up 5 bases; unmatched junction bases: 17. Germline CDR1 KGHDR, CDR2 SFDVKD. CDR3 sequence reads: CATAPDGGRASGDTQYF. The DNA for the CDR3 is TGTGCCACCGCTCCAGATGGCGGGAGGGCGAGTGGAGATACGCAGTATTTT.

Many counts were recorded for this clonotype. At one of its ends the junction is not consistent with the germline gene, which may arise from a read error. The rearrangement uses TRBV7-2 and TRBJ2-1; 11 bases line up with TRBD2. Germline CDR1 and CDR2: SGHTA and FQGNSA. The CDR3 is made up of 17 amino acids. CDR3 protein: CASSYLSGRVSYDEQFF. The CDR3 DNA sequence: TGTGCCAGCAGCTACCTTAGCGGGAGGGTTTCCTACGATGAGCAGTTCTTC.

V gene TRBV5-6 combines with J gene TRBJ2-7; 9 nucleotides align to TRBD1. CDR3 size: 16 residues. In germline, CDR1 is SGHDT, CDR2 YYEEEE. Losses at the gene ends were 5 bases for V and 3 bases for J; bases not matched to a gene: 12. The DNA of the CDR3 is TGTGCCAGCAGTCCCAAGGCCGGGACAGGGAACTACGAGCAGTACTTC. Translation: CASSPKAGTGNYEQYF.

Ten or more counts support this clonotype. This chain uses TRBV11-2 with TRBJ2-7; D is perhaps TRBD1 or TRBD2 (5 bases each). This CDR3 contains 18 residues. Germline CDR1 is SGHAT and CDR2 is FQNNGV. V lost 5 bases and J 2 bases, leaving 25 bases between the germline ends. In nucleotides, the CDR3 is TGTGCCAGCAGCCAACCATTCGGAGGCCAGGGCTCAACCTACGAGCAGTACTTC. Translating it yields CASSQPFGGQGSTYEQYF.

This clonotype was recorded at least ten times. The J gene is TRBJ2-1, the V gene TRBV29-1, with no clear D. This CDR3 region has 12 residues. Germline CDR1 reads SQVTM; CDR2 reads ANQGSEA. The V end lost 5 bases, the J end lost 6 bases, and 11 bases lay between the germline ends. In nucleotides, the CDR3 is TGCAGCGTTATCCCGCAAGGCAATGAGCAGTTCTTC. Protein product: CSVIPQGNEQFF.

This clonotype appeared many times. The V gene is TRBV6-5, the J gene TRBJ1-1; 10 nucleotides agree with TRBD1. CDR3 length equals 16 residues. CDR1 is MNHEY, CDR2 SVGAGI, per germline. Trimming cost V 4 bases and J 6 bases; bases outside gene matches: 11. The DNA of the CDR3 is TGTGCCAGCAGTTCCCCGGGACAGGGGAGGTTGTCTGAAGCTTTCTTT. It translates to CASSSPGQGRLSEAFF.

This clonotype was observed at least ten times. Here the CDR3 reads CASSFGLAGDLSHNEQFF. CDR3 nucleotides: TGTGCCAGCAGTTTTGGACTAGCGGGTGACCTGTCCCACAATGAGCAGTTCTTC. The rearrangement uses TRBV27 and TRBJ2-1; the match to TRBD2 covers 11 bases. The CDR3 contains 18 residues. Germline CDR1 and CDR2: MNHEY and SMNVEV (reference sequence). V trimming: 3 bases; J trimming: 5 bases; junction bases outside the gene matches: 12.

V usage is TRBV4-1 and J usage is TRBJ2-5; 8 nucleotides match TRBD1. The CDR3 has 16 residues. Germline V gene lookup returns CDR1 MGHRA and CDR2 YSYEKL. J gave up 2 bases and V 2 bases, and 7 bases lay outside the gene matches. DNA of the CDR3: TGCGCCAGCAGCCAACCAGGGGGCCGCGGGCAAGAGACCCAGTACTTC. This encodes CASSQPGGRGQETQYF.

V gene TRBV28 combines with J gene TRBJ1-5, with a tentative D call TRBD1 (5 bases). V gave up 6 bases and J gave up 7 bases, with 19 bases separating them. This CDR3 spans 15 amino acids. Looked up from germline, CDR1 is MDHEN and CDR2 is SYDVKM. DNA for the CDR3: TGTGCCAGCAGCTCCGCTTTGGGGGAGGGCCAGCCCCAGCATTTT. It codes for CASSSALGEGQPQHF.

This clonotype was detected only a few times. The J gene is TRBJ2-1, the V gene TRBV3-1; TRBD2 might be the D (6 bases). CDR3 length: 14 amino acids. V lost 4 bases and J lost 5, with 12 bases in between. Germline V CDR1 and CDR2: LGHDT, YNNKEL (reference sequence). The DNA of the CDR3 is TGTGCCAGCAGCCGGCCGGGACTTAACAATGAGCAGTTCTTC. Protein: CASSRPGLNNEQFF.

This clonotype occurred many times. This chain links TRBV20-1 with TRBJ2-7; D is ambiguous. This CDR3 spans 14 amino acids. The germline V and J ends were trimmed by 1 base and 4 bases, with 14 bases remaining between them. Germline-derived CDR1 and CDR2 are DFQATT and SNEGSKA (reference sequence). CDR3 protein: CSARGPVMGYEQYF. CDR3 in DNA: TGCAGTGCTAGAGGACCCGTAATGGGGTACGAGCAGTACTTC.

Written as DNA, the CDR3 is TGTGCCAGCAGGTTGACAGGAGGAACTGAAGCTTTCTTT. Translated: CASRLTGGTEAFF. V is TRBV7-3 and J is TRBJ1-1; D may be TRBD1 (6 bases). This CDR3 comprises 13 residues. The germline V and J ends were trimmed by 6 bases and 5 bases, with 13 bases remaining between them. CDR1 and CDR2 (germline): SGHTA, FQGTGA.

This clonotype was seen repeatedly, ten times or more. The chain uses TRBV2 and TRBJ1-5; D is undetermined. With 1 base removed from V and 1 base from J, the gap between germline ends came to 5 bases. This CDR3 comprises 14 residues. Germline CDR1 reads SNHLY; CDR2 reads FYNNEI. This CDR3 is CASSEESSNQPQHF. The CDR3 region has the DNA TGTGCCAGCAGTGAAGAATCGAGCAATCAGCCCCAGCATTTT.

V usage is TRBV20-1 and J usage is TRBJ2-3, with D possibly matching TRBD1 (6 bases). In germline, CDR1 is DFQATT, CDR2 SNEGSKA (reference sequence). CDR3 length: 15 amino acids. CDR3 residues: CSPLGQPLSTDTQYF. For the CDR3, the DNA is TGCAGCCCATTGGGACAACCCTTATCCACAGATACGCAGTATTTT.

Only a few counts were recorded for this clonotype. The chain is built from TRBV7-2 and TRBJ1-5, with 10 bases fitting TRBD1. CDR3 length: 14 amino acids. J was trimmed by 10 bases and V by 5 bases; bases with no gene match: 8. The V gene's germline CDR1 is SGHTA and CDR2 FQGNSA. In DNA form, the CDR3 reads TGTGCCAGCAGCAGAGCGGACAGGGGGACACCCCAGCATTTT. This translates into CASSRADRGTPQHF.

This chain links TRBV7-2 with TRBJ2-7; weak D call: TRBD1 (6 bases). Trimming pared 8 bases from V and 4 bases from J, leaving 21 bases between. The CDR3 spans 15 residues. The germline gives CDR1 SGHTA, CDR2 FQGNSA. CDR3 protein: CASSPQKDSQYEQYF. The CDR3 DNA follows: TGTGCCAGCTCACCCCAAAAGGACAGCCAGTACGAGCAGTACTTC. The full variable domain, in which reference TRBV7-2 and TRBJ2-7 provide the parts outside the CDR3, is GAGVSQSPSNKVTEKGKDVELRCDPISGHTALYWYRQSLGQGLEFLIYFQGNSAPDKSGLPSDRFSAERTGGSVSTLTIQRTQQEDSAVYLCASSPQKDSQYEQYFGPGTRLTVT.

This clonotype showed up many times. The chain uses TRBV7-2 and TRBJ2-6; no firm D call. V dropped 3 bases and J dropped 2 bases, with 11 bases sitting between them. CDR1 and CDR2 from the germline V gene are SGHTA and FQGNSA. The CDR3 has 16 amino acids. The CDR3 DNA reads TGTGCCAGCAGCTTTCAAAGGGTAGCTGGGGCCAACGTCCTGACTTTC. Its protein is CASSFQRVAGANVLTF.

This clonotype was seen more than once but under ten times. J is TRBJ2-1 and V is TRBV29-1, with TRBD2 matching over 9 bases. Unmatched junction bases numbered 10, after V lost 8 bases and J lost 8 bases. This CDR3 is 13 amino acids long. CDR1 and CDR2 from the germline V gene are SQVTM and ANQGSEA. The CDR3 region is CSPRLAGYHEQFF. Written as DNA, the CDR3 is TGCAGCCCCCGGCTAGCGGGGTACCATGAGCAGTTCTTC.

This clonotype was seen a few times. The chain links TRBV4-2 to TRBJ2-7; tentative D call: TRBD2 (7 bases). This CDR3 region has 14 residues. V lost 0 bases and J 7 bases, leaving 13 bases between the germline ends. The germline V gene encodes CDR1 LGHNA and CDR2 YNFKEQ. The DNA of the CDR3 is TGTGCCAGCAGCCAAGATGGGGGGGCGAGGGAGCAGTACTTC. Protein: CASSQDGGAREQYF.

The chain employs TRBV7-9 and TRBJ2-5; possibly TRBD1 for D (6 bases). CDR1 is SEHNR, CDR2 FQNEAQ, per germline (reference sequence). This CDR3 is 14 amino acids long. Trimming shortened V by 5 bases and J by 3 bases, and 13 bases separated the two germline ends. In nucleotides, the CDR3 is TGTGCCAGCAGCCTGGGGGCCGGAGAAGAGACCCAGTACTTC. Its translation: CASSLGAGEETQYF.

This clonotype was recorded many times. The chain carries TRBV11-2 and TRBJ1-1; D not certain. Trimming removed 5 bases at V and 3 bases at J, with 13 bases between. Germline V CDR1 and CDR2: SGHAT, FQNNGV. The CDR3 is made up of 14 amino acids. Written as DNA, the CDR3 is TGTGCCAGCAGCCTATATAGGCGGCACACTGAAGCTTTCTTT. It codes for CASSLYRRHTEAFF.